Listed here are 12 T cell receptor beta chains from one sample, sequenced in a study of T cell responses to AZD1222 COVID-19 vaccine. Here immunoSEQ multiplex PCR was the method, and the copy in TCRdb shows in-frame clones only, minus some. In the table there are 240,000 or so clones, approximately 93% of which are singletons. Sequenced material: peripheral blood, taken on day 0 of AZD1222 vaccination. These receptors all stem from an adult in good health.

The rearrangement joins TRBV5-4 to TRBJ2-1; D unresolved. Trimming left V 4 bases short and J 7 bases short, with 18 bases between. Germline V gene lookup returns CDR1 SGHNT and CDR2 YYREEE (reference sequence). CDR3 length equals 15 residues. The CDR3 here is CASSMGLPPRNEQFF. DNA of the CDR3: TGTGCCAGCAGCATGGGGTTACCCCCTCGGAATGAGCAGTTCTTC.

The V gene is TRBV28, the J gene TRBJ1-4; weak D call: TRBD1 (5 bases). The CDR3 runs 13 residues. Germline V lookup: CDR1 MDHEN, CDR2 SYDVKM. The germline V and J ends were trimmed by 7 bases and 7 bases, with 13 bases remaining between them. The chain's CDR3 is CASTISGAEKLFF. The CDR3 region has the DNA TGTGCCAGCACCATCTCTGGGGCTGAAAAACTGTTTTTT.

V usage is TRBV19 and J usage is TRBJ2-2; a possible D gene is TRBD1 (8 bases). Germline V lookup: CDR1 LNHDA, CDR2 SQIVND (reference sequence). The CDR3 covers 13 residues. V was shortened by 11 bases and J by 6 bases, with 16 bases between the two germline ends. CDR3: CAGRTGRAGELFF. The DNA of the CDR3 is TGTGCCGGAAGGACAGGGAGGGCCGGGGAGCTGTTTTTT.

For this clone: Additional DNA sequences in this sample encode the identical CDR3. V and J are TRBV27 and TRBJ2-7; 8 nucleotides match TRBD2. J gave up 6 bases and V 6 bases, and 7 bases lay outside the gene matches. The CDR3 runs 13 residues. Per the germline V gene, CDR1 is MNHEY and CDR2 is SMNVEV (reference sequence). The CDR3 loop reads CASRPTGGGEQYF. The CDR3 coding sequence is TGTGCCAGCAGACCAACGGGAGGGGGCGAGCAGTACTTC.

The V call is TRBV7-9, the J call TRBJ1-6, with no clear D. The CDR3 spans 14 residues. The V end was cut by 10 bases, the J end by 5 bases, with 15 bases between. The germline CDR1 and CDR2 sequences are SEHNR and FQNEAQ (reference sequence). The CDR3 DNA sequence: TGTGCCACCCGCCCCGGGCAGGATAATTCACCCCTCCACTTT. It is translated as CATRPGQDNSPLHF.

The sample holds a few counts of this clone. The chain couples TRBV27 to TRBJ2-1; 8 bases fit TRBD1. Trimming took 6 bases from V and 13 from J; bases not matched to a gene: 11. The CDR3 runs 13 residues. CDR1 and CDR2 from the germline V gene are MNHEY and SMNVEV (reference sequence). The CDR3 DNA reads as TGTGCCAGCAGGGATCAATGGGACAGGCCTCAGTTCTTC. The encoded protein is CASRDQWDRPQFF.

The chain uses TRBV27 and TRBJ1-4; 8 bases match TRBD1. J lost 4 bases, V lost 1 base, and 14 bases had no gene match. Germline-derived CDR1 and CDR2 are MNHEY and SMNVEV (reference sequence). The CDR3 loop spans 19 amino acids. CDR3 nucleotides: TGTGCCAGCAGTTTATTTCCTCCCGGGACAGGTGGGGGTAATGAAAAACTGTTTTTT. It translates to CASSLFPPGTGGGNEKLFF.

The rearrangement links TRBV9 to TRBJ2-3; 14 bases agree with TRBD2. The CDR3 has 16 residues. Germline lookup yields CDR1 SGDLS and CDR2 YYNGEE. The trim removed 4 bases at V and 5 bases at J, leaving 6 bases unmatched. The CDR3 bases are TGTGCCAGCAGCCAGACTAGCGGGGGGGCCATAGATACGCAGTATTTT. Residues: CASSQTSGGAIDTQYF. Full variable domain (remainder filled in from reference TRBV9 and TRBJ2-3): DSGVTQTPKHLITATGQRVTLRCSPRSGDLSVYWYQQSLDQGLQFLIQYYNGEERAKGNILERFSAQQFPDLHSELNLSSLELGDSALYFCASSQTSGGAIDTQYFGPGTRLTVL.

The CDR3 here is CASSFGTSGTFTYEQYF. The CDR3 nucleotides read TGTGCCAGCAGCTTCGGGACTAGCGGGACTTTCACCTACGAGCAGTACTTC. The J gene is TRBJ2-7, the V gene TRBV7-8, with 13 bases aligning to TRBD2. Per germline, CDR1 SGHVS and CDR2 FQNEAQ. The ends lost 3 bases at V and 2 bases at J; junction bases unmatched: 7. This CDR3 comprises 17 residues.

The CDR3 sequence: CASSSGTGVIYGYTF. CDR3 DNA sequence: TGCGCCAGCAGCTCCGGGACAGGGGTAATCTATGGCTACACCTTC. The rearrangement uses TRBV5-1 and TRBJ1-2, with TRBD1 matching over 10 bases. CDR1 and CDR2 from the germline V gene are SGHRS and YFSETQ. V shed 3 bases and J 4 bases; nucleotides not matched to a gene: 6. This CDR3 has 15 amino acids.

This clone appeared a single time. This chain joins TRBV5-1 and TRBJ2-7; D is unclear. The germline V and J ends were trimmed by 0 bases and 5 bases, with 3 bases remaining between them. Per the germline V gene, CDR1 is SGHRS and CDR2 is YFSETQ. The CDR3 loop spans 11 amino acids. CDR3 in DNA: TGCGCCAGCAGCTTGGACCACGAGCAGTACTTC. Translation gives CASSLDHEQYF.

The V and J genes are TRBV7-9 and TRBJ2-2, with unresolved D. In germline, CDR1 is SEHNR, CDR2 FQNEAQ (reference sequence). This CDR3 region has 17 residues. Trimming took 1 base from V and 3 from J, leaving 15 bases between them. This chain's CDR3 is CASSLGRRPLDTGELFF. CDR3 nucleotides: TGTGCCAGCAGCTTAGGTCGACGGCCCCTGGACACCGGGGAGCTGTTTTTT. Complete variable domain (other parts from reference TRBV7-9 and TRBJ2-2): DTGVSQNPRHKITKRGQNVTFRCDPISEHNRLYWYRQTLGQGPEFLTYFQNEAQLEKSRLLSDRFSAERPKGSFSTLEIQRTEQGDSAMYLCASSLGRRPLDTGELFFGEGSRLTVL.